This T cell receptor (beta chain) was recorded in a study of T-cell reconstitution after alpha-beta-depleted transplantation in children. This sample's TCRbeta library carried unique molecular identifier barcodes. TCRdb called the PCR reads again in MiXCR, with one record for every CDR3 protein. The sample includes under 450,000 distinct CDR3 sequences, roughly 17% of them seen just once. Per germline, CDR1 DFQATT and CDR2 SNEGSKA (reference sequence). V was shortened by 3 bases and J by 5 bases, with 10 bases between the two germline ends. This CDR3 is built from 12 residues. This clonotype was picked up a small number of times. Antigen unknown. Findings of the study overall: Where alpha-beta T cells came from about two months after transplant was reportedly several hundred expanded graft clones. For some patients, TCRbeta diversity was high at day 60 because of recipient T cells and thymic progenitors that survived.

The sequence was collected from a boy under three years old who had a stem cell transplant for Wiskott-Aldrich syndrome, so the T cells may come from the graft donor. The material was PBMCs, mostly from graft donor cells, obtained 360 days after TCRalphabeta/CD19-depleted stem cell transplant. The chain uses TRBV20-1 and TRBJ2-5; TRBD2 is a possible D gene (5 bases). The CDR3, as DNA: TGCAGTGCTAGGAGGGCCTGGGAGACCCAGTACTTC. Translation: CSARRAWETQYF.